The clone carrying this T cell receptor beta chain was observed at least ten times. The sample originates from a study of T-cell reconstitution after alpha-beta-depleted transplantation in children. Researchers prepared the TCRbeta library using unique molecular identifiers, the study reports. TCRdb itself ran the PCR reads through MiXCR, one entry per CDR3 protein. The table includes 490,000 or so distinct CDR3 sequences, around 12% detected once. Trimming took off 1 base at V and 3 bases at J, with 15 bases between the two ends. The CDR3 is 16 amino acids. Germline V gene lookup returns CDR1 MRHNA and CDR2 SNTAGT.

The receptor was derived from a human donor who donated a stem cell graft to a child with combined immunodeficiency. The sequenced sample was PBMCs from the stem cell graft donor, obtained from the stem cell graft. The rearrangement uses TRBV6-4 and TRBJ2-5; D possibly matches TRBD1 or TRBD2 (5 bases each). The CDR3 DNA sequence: TGTGCCAGCAGTGACTACGCAGGGACGGCAAAAGAGACCCAGTACTTC. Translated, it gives CASSDYAGTAKETQYF.